This TCR beta chain was identified in a study of brain T cells in children with intractable seizures (dated by TCRdb to 2020 to 2023). Study-level background: A NanoString immunology panel was first used to screen resected brain tissue from more than 40 pediatric epilepsy surgery cases for immune gene transcripts. Most of the 12 selected surgery cases also had pre-surgery blood sequenced, which left four cases with brain tissue only. The paper's findings and limits, for the study overall: Because sequencing depth differed between pre- and post-surgery blood, the absence of clones from the pre-surgery sample may reflect undersampling. Viral specificity was inferred solely from CDR3 sequence similarity, and the HCMV serostatus of the patients was not known.

Turning to this clone: It lacks a known antigen. One base away there is no much larger clone; base qualities are not given.

Taken with the paper, the label for time point translates to: blood from clinic visit 5 months post-surgery; TSC patient then seizure free. The surgery cases showing the highest brain T cell transcript signatures were chosen for TCR beta chain sequencing of brain tissue and, when available, of blood. Before surgery, patients had received at least one anti-epileptic drug. The TCR-sequenced patients were children whose drug-resistant epilepsy was caused by tuberous sclerosis complex, focal cortical dysplasia, Rasmussen encephalitis or hemimegalencephaly. The Monarch genomic DNA purification kit was used to extract bulk genomic DNA from unsorted brain tissue and whole blood. The immunoSEQ assay was used to generate TCR beta chain sequences from genomic DNA. Concerning the study's data processing: CDR3 sequences that did not begin with the conserved framework cysteine at position 104 were removed manually. To get clonality, the normalized Shannon's Diversity Index was subtracted from one, giving values from 0 (maximal diversity) to 1 (oligoclonal). To check whether a given CDR3 had different frequencies in two samples, for example brain versus blood, chi-squared comparison-of-proportions tests were used. Public clonotypes were found by searching immuneACCESS, and the VDJdb browser was used to assess similarity to known antiviral clonotypes. In TCRdb, the immuneACCESS table is reduced to in-frame sequences with V and J assigned. These tables do not hold every clone; where another copy was compared, an unresolved V gene accounts for under half, and the others remain unexplained. Clone size and V and J calls were adopted from that table, with D and trimming inferred from the DNA. A total of about 340,000 clones appear in this sample, over 90% of them only once. In total, the top ten clones hold 4.5% to 7% of the sample.

Looking up the germline V gene yields CDR1 SGHTA and CDR2 FQGNSA. The CDR3 runs 15 residues from the cysteine to the phenylalanine. Only CDR3 DNA remains: 45 bases, in frame from the first base. V lost 2 bases and J lost 1 base; the stretch between them is 11 bases long. The TCR comes from a boy under three years old with tuberous sclerosis and intractable seizures. Recombination joined TRBV7-2 with TRBJ2-5; a confident D gene designation cannot be given. The sequenced sample was peripheral blood, obtained less than 6 months after surgery. The CDR3: CASSLKAALQETQYF. The nucleotide sequence reads TGTGCCAGCAGCTTAAAGGCGGCTCTCCAAGAGACCCAGTACTTC.